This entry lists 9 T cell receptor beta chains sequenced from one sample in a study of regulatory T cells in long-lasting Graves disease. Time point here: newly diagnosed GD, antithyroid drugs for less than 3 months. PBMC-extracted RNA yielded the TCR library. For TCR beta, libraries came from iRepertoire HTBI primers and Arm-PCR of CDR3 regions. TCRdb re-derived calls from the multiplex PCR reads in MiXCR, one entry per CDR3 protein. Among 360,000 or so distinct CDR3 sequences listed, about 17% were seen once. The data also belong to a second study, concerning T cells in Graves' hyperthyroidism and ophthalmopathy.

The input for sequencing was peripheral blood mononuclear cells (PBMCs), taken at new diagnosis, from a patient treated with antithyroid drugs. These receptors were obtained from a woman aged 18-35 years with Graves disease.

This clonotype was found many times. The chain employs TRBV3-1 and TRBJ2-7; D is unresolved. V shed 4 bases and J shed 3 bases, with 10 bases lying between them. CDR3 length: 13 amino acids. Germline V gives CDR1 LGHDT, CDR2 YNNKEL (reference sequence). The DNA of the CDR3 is TGTGCCAGCAGCCGGAGAGACTTCTACGAGCAGTACTTC. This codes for CASSRRDFYEQYF.

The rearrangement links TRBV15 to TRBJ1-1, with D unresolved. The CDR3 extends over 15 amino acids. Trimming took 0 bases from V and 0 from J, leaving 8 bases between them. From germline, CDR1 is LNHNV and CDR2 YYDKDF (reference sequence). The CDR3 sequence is CATSREGSMNTEAFF. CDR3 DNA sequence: TGTGCCACCAGCAGAGAGGGAAGTATGAACACTGAAGCTTTCTTT.

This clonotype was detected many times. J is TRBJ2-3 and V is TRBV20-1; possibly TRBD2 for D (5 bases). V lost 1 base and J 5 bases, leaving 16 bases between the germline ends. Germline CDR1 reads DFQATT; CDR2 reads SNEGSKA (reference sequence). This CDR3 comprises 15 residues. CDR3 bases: TGCAGTGCTAGAGCGGGGTCTCTATTTGGAGATACGCAGTATTTT. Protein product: CSARAGSLFGDTQYF.

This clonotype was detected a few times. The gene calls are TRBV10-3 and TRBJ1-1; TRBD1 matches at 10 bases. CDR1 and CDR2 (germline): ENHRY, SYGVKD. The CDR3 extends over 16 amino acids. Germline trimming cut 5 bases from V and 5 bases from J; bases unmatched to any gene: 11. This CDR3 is CAISQDRGDLGTEAFF. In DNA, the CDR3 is TGTGCCATCAGTCAGGACAGGGGGGACCTGGGAACTGAAGCTTTCTTT.

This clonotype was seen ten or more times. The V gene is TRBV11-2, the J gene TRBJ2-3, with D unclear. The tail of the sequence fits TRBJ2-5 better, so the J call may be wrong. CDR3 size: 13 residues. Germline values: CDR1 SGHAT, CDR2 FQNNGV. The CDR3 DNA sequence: TGTGCCAGCAGCTTAGCCTTCGGTCAGACCCAGTACTTC. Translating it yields CASSLAFGQTQYF.

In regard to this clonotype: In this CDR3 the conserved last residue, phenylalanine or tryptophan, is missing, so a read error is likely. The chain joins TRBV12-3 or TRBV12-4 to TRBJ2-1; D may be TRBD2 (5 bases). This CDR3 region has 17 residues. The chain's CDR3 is CASSLGIGRVVFNGQFS. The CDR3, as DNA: TGTGCCAGCAGTTTGGGCATAGGGCGGGTAGTCTTCAATGGGCAGTTCTCC.

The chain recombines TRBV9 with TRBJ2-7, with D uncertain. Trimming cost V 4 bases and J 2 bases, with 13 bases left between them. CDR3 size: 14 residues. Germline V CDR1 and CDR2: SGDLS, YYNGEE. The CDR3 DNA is TGTGCCAGCAGCTACAAGACTGGTCCCTACGAGCAGTACTTC. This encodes CASSYKTGPYEQYF.

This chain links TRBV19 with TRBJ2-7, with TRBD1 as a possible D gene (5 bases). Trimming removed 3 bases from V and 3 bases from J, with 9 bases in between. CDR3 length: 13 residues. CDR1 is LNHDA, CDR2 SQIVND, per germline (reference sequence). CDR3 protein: CASSMRQYYEQYF. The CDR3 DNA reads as TGTGCCAGTAGTATGCGACAGTACTACGAGCAGTACTTC.

CDR3 bases: TGTGCCAGCAGTTACCCCCGGGAGCTGTTTTTT. This gives the protein CASSYPRELFF. This chain uses TRBV6-5 with TRBJ2-2; D ambiguous. Trimming pared 2 bases from V and 9 bases from J, leaving 4 bases between. The germline gives CDR1 MNHEY, CDR2 SVGAGI. The CDR3 totals 11 residues.